Listed below are T cell receptor beta chains from one sample, sequenced in a study of blood T cell repertoires in COVID-19. Libraries were prepared by immunoSEQ multiplex PCR; TCRdb keeps only in-frame clonotypes and omits some of them. There are approximately 30,000 clones in the sample; 89% occur only once, and 2% to 3% lies in the top ten. Source material: peripheral blood. The receptors stem from a human donor in a cohort sampled during active COVID-19. Both conserved end residues are part of each CDR3. D genes are given only for firm matches. The size entry is marked missing in some rows and otherwise reads once, few, many or a size class.

>NA|few|TRBV27|TRBJ2-1
CASLASYNEQFF
TGTGCCAGCCTAGCCTCCTACAATGAGCAGTTCTTC
>NA|NA|TRBV5-4|TRBJ2-3
CASSPGTDDTQYF
TGTGCCAGCAGCCCAGGGACTGACGATACGCAGTATTTT
>NA|NA|TRBV14|TRBJ1-2
CASSPIGGFGYTF
TGTGCCAGCAGCCCTATCGGGGGGTTTGGCTACACCTTC
>TRBD2|NA|TRBV20-1|TRBJ2-1
CSASLAGYNEQFF
TGCAGTGCTAGTCTAGCGGGGTACAATGAGCAGTTCTTC
>NA|NA|TRBV5-6|TRBJ1-2
CASSLGGGYGYTF
TGTGCCAGCAGCTTGGGAGGGGGCTATGGCTACACCTTC
>NA|NA|TRBV24-1|TRBJ1-1
CATRQSGEAFF
TGTGCCACTCGGCAGTCGGGGGAAGCTTTCTTT
>NA|NA|TRBV10-1|TRBJ2-2
CASSGGANTGELFF
TGCGCCAGCAGCGGCGGGGCGAACACCGGGGAGCTGTTTTTT
>NA|NA|TRBV27|TRBJ2-7
CASSLGQTPYEQYF
TGTGCCAGCAGTTTAGGGCAGACCCCCTACGAGCAGTACTTC
>TRBD2|NA|TRBV6-5|TRBJ2-3
CASSLTSGKDTQYF
TGTGCCAGCAGTTTGACTAGCGGGAAAGATACGCAGTATTTT
>NA|NA|TRBV7-9|TRBJ1-1
CASSGSGGTEAFF
TGTGCCAGCAGCGGATCAGGAGGTACTGAAGCTTTCTTT
>TRBD1|NA|TRBV4-1|TRBJ1-2
CASSPAPGTGYGYTF
TGCGCCAGCAGCCCCGCCCCCGGGACAGGTTATGGCTACACCTTC
>TRBD1|few|TRBV11-2|TRBJ1-2
CASSLVGQGYGYTF
TGTGCCAGCAGCTTAGTCGGACAGGGGTACGGCTACACCTTC
>TRBD1|NA|TRBV4-1|TRBJ1-2
CASSKPTRDRYGYTF
TGCGCCAGCAGCAAACCAACCAGGGACAGGTATGGCTACACCTTC
>NA|NA|TRBV6-2/TRBV6-3|TRBJ1-6
CASSRGDLSYNSPLHF
TGTGCCAGCAGTCGGGGGGACCTCTCCTATAATTCACCCCTCCACTTT
>TRBD1|NA|TRBV9|TRBJ2-5
CASSARTGTQETQYF
TGTGCCAGCAGCGCCCGGACAGGAACCCAAGAGACCCAGTACTTC
>TRBD1|NA|TRBV15|TRBJ1-2
CATSRGTDRVDGYTF
TGTGCCACCAGCAGGGGAACGGACAGGGTGGATGGCTACACCTTC
>NA|NA|TRBV14|TRBJ1-5
CASSQDRRGAQPQHF
TGTGCCAGCAGCCAAGATCGGAGGGGCGCGCAGCCCCAGCATTTT
>NA|NA|TRBV7-9|TRBJ1-1
CASSLRGTEAFF
TGTGCCAGCAGCTTACGGGGGACTGAAGCTTTCTTT
>TRBD2|NA|TRBV5-1|TRBJ2-3
CASSPGDYPDTQYF
TGCGCCAGCAGCCCGGGGGACTATCCAGATACGCAGTATTTT
>TRBD1|NA|TRBV6-5|TRBJ1-2
CASSLTGEGYTF
TGTGCCAGCAGTCTGACAGGGGAAGGCTACACCTTC
>NA|NA|TRBV21-1|TRBJ1-6
CASSKTNLRGEYNSPLHF
TGTGCCAGCAGCAAAACTAACCTCAGGGGAGAATATAATTCACCCCTCCACTTT
>NA|NA|TRBV15|TRBJ1-4
CATSREGGGSEKLFF
TGTGCCACCAGCAGAGAGGGCGGAGGTAGTGAAAAACTGTTTTTT
>TRBD2|once|TRBV5-1|TRBJ2-1
CASSLESGGAGEQFF
TGCGCCAGCAGCTTGGAGAGCGGGGGGGCCGGGGAGCAGTTCTTC
>TRBD1|few|TRBV4-2|TRBJ2-7
CASSQHRGQGYEQYF
TGTGCCAGCAGCCAACACAGGGGACAGGGCTACGAGCAGTACTTC
>NA|NA|TRBV11-3|TRBJ1-1
CASSLDRTEAFF
TGTGCCAGCAGCTTAGATCGGACTGAAGCTTTCTTT
>NA|few|TRBV19|TRBJ1-2
CASRTNRDLLNYGYTF
TGTGCCAGTAGGACCAACAGGGACCTTTTGAACTATGGCTACACCTTC
>TRBD2|NA|TRBV7-3|TRBJ2-3
CASSFSGGNTDTQYF
TGTGCCAGCAGCTTTAGCGGGGGCAACACAGATACGCAGTATTTT
>TRBD1|NA|TRBV6-5|TRBJ1-2
CASRDRDSLKTF
TGTGCCAGCAGGGACCGGGACAGCCTAAAGACCTTC
>NA|NA|TRBV12-3/TRBV12-4|TRBJ1-1
CASSFGAGPEAFF
TGTGCCAGCAGTTTTGGGGCCGGCCCTGAAGCTTTCTTT
>TRBD1|NA|TRBV4-2|TRBJ1-2
CASSQDHQPPPAGGQGLGYTF
TGTGCCAGCAGCCAAGATCACCAGCCCCCTCCCGCAGGGGGCCAAGGACTCGGCTACACCTTC
>NA|NA|TRBV5-1|TRBJ1-2
CASSVDGEVGYTF
TGCGCCAGCAGCGTCGACGGGGAGGTTGGCTACACCTTC
>NA|NA|TRBV6-5|TRBJ1-4
CASSRGAREKLFF
TGTGCCAGCAGCCGGGGGGCCCGGGAAAAACTGTTTTTT
>NA|NA|TRBV3-1/TRBV3-2|TRBJ2-3
CASSQLTARADTQYF
TGTGCCAGCAGCCAGCTGACAGCTAGAGCAGATACGCAGTATTTT
>TRBD2|NA|TRBV19|TRBJ2-7
CASSLSSGGTYEQYF
TGTGCCAGTAGTCTCTCAAGCGGGGGCACCTACGAGCAGTACTTC
>TRBD1|NA|TRBV5-6|TRBJ2-2
CASSLVQGVGTGELFF
TGTGCCAGCAGCTTGGTCCAGGGGGTAGGAACCGGGGAGCTGTTTTTT
>NA|NA|TRBV9|TRBJ1-3
CASSVELNSGNTIYF
TGTGCCAGCAGCGTAGAACTGAACTCTGGAAACACCATATATTTT
>NA|NA|TRBV12-3/TRBV12-4|TRBJ1-1
CASRSRGETEAFF
TGTGCCAGCAGGAGTCGGGGGGAGACTGAAGCTTTCTTT
>NA|NA|TRBV7-2|TRBJ2-6
CASSLVRISGANVLTF
TGTGCCAGCAGCTTAGTGAGGATCTCTGGGGCCAACGTCCTGACTTTC
>NA|NA|TRBV25-1|TRBJ2-3
CASGGTDFTDTQYF
TGTGCCAGCGGGGGGACAGACTTCACAGATACGCAGTATTTT
>NA|NA|TRBV7-6|TRBJ1-2
CASSLGSGVPGGYTF
TGTGCCAGCAGCTTAGGCTCAGGGGTTCCGGGGGGCTACACCTTC
>TRBD2|NA|TRBV5-1|TRBJ2-2
CASSLTAGGNTGELFF
TGCGCCAGCAGCTTAACGGCGGGGGGAAACACCGGGGAGCTGTTTTTT
>NA|NA|TRBV6-5|TRBJ2-3
CASSQLGRVADTQYF
TGTGCCAGCAGTCAACTAGGTCGGGTCGCAGATACGCAGTATTTT
>TRBD2|NA|TRBV5-1|TRBJ2-2
CASRRTSGGHNTGELFF
TGCGCCAGCAGGCGAACTAGCGGGGGGCATAATACCGGGGAGCTGTTTTTT
>NA|NA|TRBV12-5|TRBJ1-1
CASVRGGDTEAFF
TGTGCTAGTGTGAGAGGGGGGGACACTGAAGCTTTCTTT
>NA|NA|TRBV9|TRBJ1-3
CASSVDSGPENTIYF
TGTGCCAGCAGCGTAGACTCAGGTCCGGAAAACACCATATATTTT
>TRBD1|NA|TRBV6-1|TRBJ1-5
CASSEGGTGGFYQPQHF
TGTGCCAGCAGTGAAGGGGGGACAGGAGGCTTCTATCAGCCCCAGCATTTT
>NA|NA|TRBV4-3|TRBJ1-1
CASSQDWGRRRDGRTEAFF
TGCGCCAGCAGCCAAGATTGGGGTCGGAGGAGGGATGGGAGGACTGAAGCTTTCTTT
>NA|NA|TRBV5-6|TRBJ1-4
CASSLAGRANEKLFF
TGTGCCAGCAGCTTGGCCGGCAGGGCTAATGAAAAACTGTTTTTT
>TRBD2|NA|TRBV20-1|TRBJ2-2
CSASAGGAAGELFF
TGCAGTGCTAGTGCCGGGGGGGCCGCCGGGGAGCTGTTTTTT
>NA|NA|TRBV7-6|TRBJ1-4
CASAPPPLQGEKLFF
TGTGCCAGCGCACCCCCCCCCTTGCAGGGTGAAAAACTGTTTTTT
>NA|few|TRBV9|TRBJ1-4
CASSVGSGGEKLFF
TGTGCCAGCAGCGTAGGTTCCGGAGGGGAAAAACTGTTTTTT
>NA|NA|TRBV7-9|TRBJ1-1
CASSSKTTVPEAFF
TGTGCCAGCAGCTCTAAGACGACAGTTCCAGAAGCTTTCTTT
>TRBD1|NA|TRBV15|TRBJ2-5
CATSPQGEMVETQYF
TGTGCCACCAGCCCCCAGGGGGAAATGGTTGAGACCCAGTACTTC
>NA|NA|TRBV7-9|TRBJ2-2
CASSPSGRPTGELFF
TGTGCCAGCAGCCCAAGCGGTAGGCCCACCGGGGAGCTGTTTTTT
>TRBD1|NA|TRBV5-1|TRBJ1-2
CASSLAFWTGVGYGYTF
TGCGCCAGCAGCTTGGCGTTCTGGACAGGGGTAGGATATGGCTACACCTTC
>TRBD1|NA|TRBV5-1|TRBJ1-2
CASSFTGDGYTF
TGCGCCAGCAGCTTTACAGGGGATGGCTACACCTTC
>NA|NA|TRBV5-1|TRBJ2-2
CASSWQGVTGELFF
TGCGCCAGCAGCTGGCAGGGCGTCACCGGGGAGCTGTTTTTT